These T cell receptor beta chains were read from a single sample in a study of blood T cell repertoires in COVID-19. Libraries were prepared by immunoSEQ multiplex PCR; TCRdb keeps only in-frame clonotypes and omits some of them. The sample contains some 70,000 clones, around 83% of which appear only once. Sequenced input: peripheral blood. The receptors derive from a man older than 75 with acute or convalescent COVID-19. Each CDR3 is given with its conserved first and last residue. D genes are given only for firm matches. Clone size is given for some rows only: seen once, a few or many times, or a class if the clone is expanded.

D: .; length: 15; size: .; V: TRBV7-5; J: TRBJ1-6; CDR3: CARSLWGRMNSPLHF; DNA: TGTGCCAGAAGCTTATGGGGCAGGATGAATTCACCCCTCCACTTT
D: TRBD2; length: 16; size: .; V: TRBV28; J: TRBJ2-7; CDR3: CASSWGLALNPYEQYF; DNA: TGTGCCAGCAGTTGGGGACTAGCCCTAAACCCCTACGAGCAGTACTTC
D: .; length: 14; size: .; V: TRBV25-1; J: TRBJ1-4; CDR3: CASSEGGVNEKLFF; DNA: TGTGCCAGCAGTGAAGGAGGGGTGAATGAAAAACTGTTTTTT
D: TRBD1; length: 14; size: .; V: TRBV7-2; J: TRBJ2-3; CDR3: CASSYGQGHRTQYF; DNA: TGTGCCAGCAGCTACGGACAGGGCCACCGTACGCAGTATTTT
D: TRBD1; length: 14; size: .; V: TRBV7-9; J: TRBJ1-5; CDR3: CASSATGGRQPQHF; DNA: TGTGCCAGCAGCGCAACAGGGGGAAGGCAGCCCCAGCATTTT
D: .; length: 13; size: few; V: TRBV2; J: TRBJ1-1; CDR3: CASSPGGYTEAFF; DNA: TGTGCCAGCAGTCCCGGAGGGTACACTGAAGCTTTCTTT
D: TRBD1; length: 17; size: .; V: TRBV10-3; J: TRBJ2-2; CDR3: CAISESAGQGNTGELFF; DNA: TGTGCCATCAGTGAGTCCGCGGGACAGGGGAACACCGGGGAGCTGTTTTTT
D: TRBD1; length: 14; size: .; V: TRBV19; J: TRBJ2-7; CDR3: CASSITGAPYEQYF; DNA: TGTGCCAGTAGTATAACAGGGGCCCCCTACGAGCAGTACTTC
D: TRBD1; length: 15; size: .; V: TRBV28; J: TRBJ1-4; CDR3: CASSLTGGGGEKLFF; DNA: TGTGCCAGCAGTTTGACAGGGGGCGGGGGTGAAAAACTGTTTTTT
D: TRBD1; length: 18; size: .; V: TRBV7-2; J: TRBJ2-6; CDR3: CASSPRQGNPLGANVLTF; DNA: TGTGCCAGCAGCCCGAGACAGGGCAATCCGCTGGGGGCCAACGTCCTGACTTTC
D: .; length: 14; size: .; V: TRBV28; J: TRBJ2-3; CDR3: CASSFLLGTDTQYF; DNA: TGTGCCAGCAGTTTTCTTCTCGGCACAGATACGCAGTATTTT
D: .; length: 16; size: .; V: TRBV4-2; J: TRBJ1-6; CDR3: CASSHGGNDGVSPLHF; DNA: TGTGCCAGCAGCCATGGGGGGAATGATGGTGTTTCACCCCTCCACTTT
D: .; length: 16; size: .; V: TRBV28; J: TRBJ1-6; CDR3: CASSSPGTSGNSPLHF; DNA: TGTGCCAGCAGTTCCCCGGGGACATCTGGGAATTCACCCCTCCACTTT
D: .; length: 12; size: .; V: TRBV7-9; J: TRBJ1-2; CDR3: CASSELSYGYTF; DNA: TGTGCCAGCAGCGAGCTATCCTATGGCTACACCTTC
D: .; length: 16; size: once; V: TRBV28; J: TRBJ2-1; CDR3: CASSLMSTRSYNEQFF; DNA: TGTGCCAGCAGCCTAATGTCGACTAGATCCTACAATGAGCAGTTCTTC
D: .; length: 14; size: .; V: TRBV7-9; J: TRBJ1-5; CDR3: CASSLGSLNQPQHF; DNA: TGTGCCAGCAGCTTAGGAAGCCTAAATCAGCCCCAGCATTTT
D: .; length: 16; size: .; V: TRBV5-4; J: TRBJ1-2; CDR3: CASSLGGGGGDYGYTF; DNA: TGTGCCAGCAGCTTGGGAGGCGGGGGCGGGGACTATGGCTACACCTTC
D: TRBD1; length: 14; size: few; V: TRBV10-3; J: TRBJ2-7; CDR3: CATREGQGLREQYF; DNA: TGTGCCACCCGAGAAGGACAGGGACTTCGGGAGCAGTACTTC
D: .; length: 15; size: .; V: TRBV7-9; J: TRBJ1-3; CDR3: CASSSEPGMGNTIYF; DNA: TGTGCCAGCAGCTCCGAACCAGGGATGGGAAACACCATATATTTT
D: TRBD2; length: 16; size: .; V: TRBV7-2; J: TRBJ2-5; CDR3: CASSLAGTRGKETQYF; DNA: TGTGCCAGCAGCTTAGCCGGGACTAGGGGAAAAGAGACCCAGTACTTC
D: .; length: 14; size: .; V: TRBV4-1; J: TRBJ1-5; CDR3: CASSHPGHSQPQHF; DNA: TGCGCCAGCAGCCACCCGGGACACAGTCAGCCCCAGCATTTT
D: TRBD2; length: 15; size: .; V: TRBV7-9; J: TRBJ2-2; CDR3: CASSQAGVGTGELFF; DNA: TGTGCCAGCAGCCAAGCGGGAGTCGGGACCGGGGAGCTGTTTTTT
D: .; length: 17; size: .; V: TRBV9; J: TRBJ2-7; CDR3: CASSVGTTRYALDEQYF; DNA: TGTGCCAGCAGCGTAGGGACTACCCGATATGCCCTAGACGAGCAGTACTTC
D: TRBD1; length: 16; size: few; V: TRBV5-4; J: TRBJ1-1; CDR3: CASSPWTGGAYTEAFF; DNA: TGTGCCAGCAGCCCCTGGACAGGGGGCGCGTACACTGAAGCTTTCTTT
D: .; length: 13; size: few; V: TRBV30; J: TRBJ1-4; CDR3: CAWSVGRREKLFF; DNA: TGTGCCTGGAGTGTGGGCAGGAGGGAAAAACTGTTTTTT
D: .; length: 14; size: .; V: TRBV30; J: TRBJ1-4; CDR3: CAWSVGGFNEKLFF; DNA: TGTGCCTGGAGTGTGGGGGGGTTTAATGAAAAACTGTTTTTT
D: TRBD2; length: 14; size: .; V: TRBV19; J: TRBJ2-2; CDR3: CASRKGRGTGELFF; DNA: TGTGCCAGTAGGAAGGGGCGGGGGACCGGGGAGCTGTTTTTT
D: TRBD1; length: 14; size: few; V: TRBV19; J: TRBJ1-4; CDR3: CASSETGGIEKLFF; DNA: TGTGCCAGTAGTGAGACAGGGGGCATTGAAAAACTGTTTTTT
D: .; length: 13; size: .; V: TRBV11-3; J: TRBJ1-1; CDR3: CASSLEPGAEAFF; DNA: TGTGCCAGCAGCTTGGAGCCGGGGGCTGAAGCTTTCTTT
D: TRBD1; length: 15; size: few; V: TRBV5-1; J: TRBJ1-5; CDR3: CASSAGTGANQPQHF; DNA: TGCGCCAGCAGCGCCGGGACAGGGGCCAATCAGCCCCAGCATTTT
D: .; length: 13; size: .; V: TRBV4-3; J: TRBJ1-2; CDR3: CASSLGQNYGYTF; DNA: TGCGCCAGCAGCCTTGGACAGAACTATGGCTACACCTTC
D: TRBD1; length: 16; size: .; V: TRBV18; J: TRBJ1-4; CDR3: CASSPREGASGEKLFF; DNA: TGTGCCAGCTCACCTCGGGAGGGGGCGTCTGGTGAAAAACTGTTTTTT
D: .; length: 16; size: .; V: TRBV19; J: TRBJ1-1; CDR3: CASSMGGNRLNTEAFF; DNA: TGTGCCAGTAGTATGGGGGGGAACCGGTTGAACACTGAAGCTTTCTTT
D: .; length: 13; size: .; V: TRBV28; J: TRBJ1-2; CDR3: CASSSDPGYGYTF; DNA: TGTGCCAGCAGTTCCGACCCAGGCTATGGCTACACCTTC
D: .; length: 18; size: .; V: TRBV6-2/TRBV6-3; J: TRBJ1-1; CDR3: CASSYGRKSGRLNTEAFF; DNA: TGTGCCAGCAGTTACGGTCGAAAGTCAGGGCGGCTAAACACTGAAGCTTTCTTT
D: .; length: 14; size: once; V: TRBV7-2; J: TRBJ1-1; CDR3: CASSLGGGLTEAFF; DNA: TGTGCCAGCAGCTTAGGGGGGGGCTTAACTGAAGCTTTCTTT
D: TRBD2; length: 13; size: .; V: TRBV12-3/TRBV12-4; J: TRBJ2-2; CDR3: CAGRGGRAGELFF; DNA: TGTGCAGGTCGGGGGGGCCGAGCCGGGGAGCTGTTTTTT
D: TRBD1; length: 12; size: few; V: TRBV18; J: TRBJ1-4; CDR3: CASTGAEEKLFF; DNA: TGTGCCAGCACAGGGGCGGAGGAAAAACTGTTTTTT
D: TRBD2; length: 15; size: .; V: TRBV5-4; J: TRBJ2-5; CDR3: CASSLNLGAGETQYF; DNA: TGTGCCAGCAGCTTGAATTTGGGAGCGGGGGAGACCCAGTACTTC
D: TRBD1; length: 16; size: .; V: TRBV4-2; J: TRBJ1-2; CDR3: CASSQSTDRGIYGYTF; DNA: TGTGCCAGCAGCCAGAGTACGGACAGGGGAATCTATGGCTACACCTTC
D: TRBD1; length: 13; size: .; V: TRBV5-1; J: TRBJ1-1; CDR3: CASSMGQGVEAFF; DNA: TGCGCCAGCAGCATGGGACAGGGGGTTGAAGCTTTCTTT
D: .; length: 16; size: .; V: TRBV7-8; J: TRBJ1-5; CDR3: CASSLRAGRSNQPQHF; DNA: TGTGCCAGCAGCTTAAGGGCAGGGAGGAGCAATCAGCCCCAGCATTTT
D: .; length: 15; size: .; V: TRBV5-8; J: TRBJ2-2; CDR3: CASRGEAGRTGELFF; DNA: TGTGCCAGCAGGGGTGAGGCGGGACGTACCGGGGAGCTGTTTTTT
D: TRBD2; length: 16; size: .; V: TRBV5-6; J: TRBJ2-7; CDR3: CASSLRLAGKLYEQYF; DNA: TGTGCCAGCAGCTTACGACTAGCGGGAAAACTCTACGAGCAGTACTTC
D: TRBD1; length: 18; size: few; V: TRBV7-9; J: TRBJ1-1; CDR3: CASSPWGQGTYEPTEAFF; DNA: TGTGCCAGCAGCCCCTGGGGACAGGGTACATACGAACCCACTGAAGCTTTCTTT
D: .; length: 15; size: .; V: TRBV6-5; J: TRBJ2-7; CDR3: CASRYSRTASYEQYF; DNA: TGTGCCAGCAGATACTCTAGGACAGCCTCCTACGAGCAGTACTTC
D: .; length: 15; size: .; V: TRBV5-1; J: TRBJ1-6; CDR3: CASSDQGTHNSPLHF; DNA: TGCGCCAGCAGCGACCAGGGAACTCATAATTCACCCCTCCACTTT
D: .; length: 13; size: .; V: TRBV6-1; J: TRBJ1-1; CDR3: CASSEYRRGEAFF; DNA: TGTGCCAGCAGTGAATACCGGCGCGGTGAAGCTTTCTTT
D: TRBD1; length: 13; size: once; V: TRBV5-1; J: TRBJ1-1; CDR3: CASSLRTGAESFF; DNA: TGCGCCAGCAGTTTGAGGACAGGGGCAGAGTCTTTCTTT